These T cell receptor beta chains were read from a single sample in a study of blood T cells in healthy people across ages. TCRdb processed the 5' RACE reads anew with MiXCR; each CDR3 protein has one entry. Of 910,000 or so distinct CDR3 sequences in the sample, just over 50% were seen once. Sequencing input: blood. These TCRs come from a woman in her sixties or seventies in good health. CDR3s include the opening cysteine and the closing phenylalanine or tryptophan. The order of the fields is clone size, D gene, V gene, J gene, CDR3 DNA, CDR3 protein. A D gene is named only where the DNA matches it firmly. Clone size appears in some rows only: once, few, many, or a class for an expanded clone.

abundance: few
d_gene: .
v_gene: TRBV7-2
j_gene: TRBJ2-4
CDR3nt: TGTGCCAGCAGCTTAGGGGGCAGGCTAGCCAAAAACATTCAGTACTTC
CDR3aa: CASSLGGRLAKNIQYF

abundance: few
d_gene: .
v_gene: TRBV18
j_gene: TRBJ1-2
CDR3nt: TGTGCCAGCTCACTCCCCGGGGCCCGAGGCTACACCTTC
CDR3aa: CASSLPGARGYTF

abundance: .
d_gene: .
v_gene: TRBV20-1
j_gene: TRBJ2-3
CDR3nt: TGCAGTGCCGCGCCTGCCGGGACTCTATATAGGGGAGATACGCAGTATTTT
CDR3aa: CSAAPAGTLYRGDTQYF

abundance: .
d_gene: .
v_gene: TRBV5-1
j_gene: TRBJ2-3
CDR3nt: TGCGCCAGCAGCTTGCAATTGGGAGATACGCAGTATTTT
CDR3aa: CASSLQLGDTQYF

abundance: .
d_gene: TRBD2
v_gene: TRBV4-2
j_gene: TRBJ2-1
CDR3nt: TGTACCAGCAGCCAAGGTCTCGTCATAGCGGGAGTAGACAATGAGCAGTTCTTC
CDR3aa: CTSSQGLVIAGVDNEQFF

abundance: .
d_gene: TRBD2
v_gene: TRBV9
j_gene: TRBJ2-7
CDR3nt: TGTGCCAGCAGCGCGAGACTAGCGGGAGGTGTCTACGAGCAGTACTTC
CDR3aa: CASSARLAGGVYEQYF

abundance: few
d_gene: .
v_gene: TRBV2
j_gene: TRBJ1-2
CDR3nt: TGTGCCAGCATGTCAGGGGTACTTGGAGGCTACACCTTC
CDR3aa: CASMSGVLGGYTF

abundance: few
d_gene: TRBD2
v_gene: TRBV29-1
j_gene: TRBJ2-7
CDR3nt: TGCAGCGCCGACGGCGGGAGCTACGAGCAGTACTTC
CDR3aa: CSADGGSYEQYF

abundance: few
d_gene: TRBD1
v_gene: TRBV4-3
j_gene: TRBJ1-2
CDR3nt: TGCGCCAGCAGCCATGACAGGGGTATCTATGGCTACACCTTC
CDR3aa: CASSHDRGIYGYTF

abundance: .
d_gene: TRBD1
v_gene: TRBV3-1
j_gene: TRBJ1-2
CDR3nt: TGTGCCAGCAGCCAGTCAGGGGGCAGCCTCTATGGTTACACCTTC
CDR3aa: CASSQSGGSLYGYTF

abundance: .
d_gene: .
v_gene: TRBV28
j_gene: TRBJ2-7
CDR3nt: TGTGCCAGCTGTAGGGGTACCTACGAGCAGTACTTC
CDR3aa: CASCRGTYEQYF

abundance: few
d_gene: .
v_gene: TRBV29-1
j_gene: TRBJ2-6
CDR3nt: TGCAGCGTTGACCAGGGATACGGGGCCAACGTCCTGACTTTC
CDR3aa: CSVDQGYGANVLTF

abundance: .
d_gene: TRBD1
v_gene: TRBV13
j_gene: TRBJ2-7
CDR3nt: TGTGCCAGCAGCTTTGGACAGGCCCTCTACGAGCAGTACTTC
CDR3aa: CASSFGQALYEQYF